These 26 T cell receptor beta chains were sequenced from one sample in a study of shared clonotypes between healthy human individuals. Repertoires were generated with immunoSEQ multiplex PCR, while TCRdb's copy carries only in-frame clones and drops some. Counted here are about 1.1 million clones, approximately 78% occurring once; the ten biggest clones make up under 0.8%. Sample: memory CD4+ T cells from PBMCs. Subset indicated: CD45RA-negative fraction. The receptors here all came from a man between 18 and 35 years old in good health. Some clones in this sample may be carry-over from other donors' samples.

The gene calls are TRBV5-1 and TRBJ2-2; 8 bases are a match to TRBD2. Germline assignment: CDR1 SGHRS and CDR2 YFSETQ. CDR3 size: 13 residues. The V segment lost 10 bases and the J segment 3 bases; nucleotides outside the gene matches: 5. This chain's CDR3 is CAARRGDTGELFF. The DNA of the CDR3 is TGCGCCGCCCGGCGGGGGGACACCGGGGAGCTGTTTTTT.

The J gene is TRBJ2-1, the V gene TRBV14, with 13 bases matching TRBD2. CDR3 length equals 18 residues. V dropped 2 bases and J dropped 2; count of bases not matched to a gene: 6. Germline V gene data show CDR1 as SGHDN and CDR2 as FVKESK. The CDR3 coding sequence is TGTGCCAGCAGCCAACGCGGGACTAGCGGGACCCCCTACAATGAGCAGTTCTTC. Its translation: CASSQRGTSGTPYNEQFF.

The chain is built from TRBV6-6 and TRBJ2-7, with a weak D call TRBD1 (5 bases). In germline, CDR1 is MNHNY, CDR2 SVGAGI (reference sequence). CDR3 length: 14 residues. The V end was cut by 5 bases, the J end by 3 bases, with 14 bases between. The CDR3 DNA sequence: TGTGCCAGCAGTCCCTTTACAGGAAACTACGAGCAGTACTTC. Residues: CASSPFTGNYEQYF.

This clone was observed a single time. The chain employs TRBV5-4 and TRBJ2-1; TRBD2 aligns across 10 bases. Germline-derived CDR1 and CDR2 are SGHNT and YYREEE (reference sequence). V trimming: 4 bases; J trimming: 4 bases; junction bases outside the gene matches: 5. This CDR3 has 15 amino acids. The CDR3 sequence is CASSPEREGYNEQFF. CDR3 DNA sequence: TGTGCCAGCAGCCCCGAGCGGGAGGGTTACAATGAGCAGTTCTTC.

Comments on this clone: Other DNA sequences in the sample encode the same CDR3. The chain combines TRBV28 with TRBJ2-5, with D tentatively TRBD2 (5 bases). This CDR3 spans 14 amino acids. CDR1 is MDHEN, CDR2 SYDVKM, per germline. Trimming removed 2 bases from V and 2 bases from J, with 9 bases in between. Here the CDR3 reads CASSLGGLQETQYF. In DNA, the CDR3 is TGTGCCAGCAGTTTAGGAGGTCTTCAAGAGACCCAGTACTTC.

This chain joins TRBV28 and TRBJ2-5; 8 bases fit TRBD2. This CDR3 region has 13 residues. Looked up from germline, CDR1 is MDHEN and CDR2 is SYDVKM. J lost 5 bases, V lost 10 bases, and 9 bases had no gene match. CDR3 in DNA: TGTGCCACGTCGGGACTAGATTTTGAGACCCAGTACTTC. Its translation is CATSGLDFETQYF.

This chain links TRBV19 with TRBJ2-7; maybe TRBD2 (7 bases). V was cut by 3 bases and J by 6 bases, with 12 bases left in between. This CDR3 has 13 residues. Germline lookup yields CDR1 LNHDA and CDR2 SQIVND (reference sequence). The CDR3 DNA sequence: TGTGCCAGTAGTATCTCTGGGGGGGCCGAGCAGTACTTC. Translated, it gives CASSISGGAEQYF.

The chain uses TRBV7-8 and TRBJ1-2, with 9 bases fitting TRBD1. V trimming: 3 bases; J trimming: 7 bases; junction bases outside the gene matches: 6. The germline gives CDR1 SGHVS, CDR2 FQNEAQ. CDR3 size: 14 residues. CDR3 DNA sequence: TGTGCCAGCAGCTTGGGGGGGACAGGGTCTGGCTACACCTTC. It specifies CASSLGGTGSGYTF.

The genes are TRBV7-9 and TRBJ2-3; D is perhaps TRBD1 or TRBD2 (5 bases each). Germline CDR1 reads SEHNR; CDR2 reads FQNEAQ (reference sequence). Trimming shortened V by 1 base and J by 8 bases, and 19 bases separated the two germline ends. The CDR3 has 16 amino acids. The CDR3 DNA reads TGTGCCAGCAGCTTAGTGAATTCGGGGCGACGTGTTACGCAGTATTTT. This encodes CASSLVNSGRRVTQYF.

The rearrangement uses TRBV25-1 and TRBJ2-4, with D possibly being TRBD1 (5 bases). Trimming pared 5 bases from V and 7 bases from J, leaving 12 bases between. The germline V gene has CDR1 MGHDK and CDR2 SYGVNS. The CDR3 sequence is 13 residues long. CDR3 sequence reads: CASSRQGENIQYF. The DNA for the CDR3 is TGTGCCAGCAGTCGCCAGGGCGAGAACATTCAGTACTTC. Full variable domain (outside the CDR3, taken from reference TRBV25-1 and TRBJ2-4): EADIYQTPRYLVIGTGKKITLECSQTMGHDKMYWYQQDPGMELHLIHYSYGVNSTEKGDLSSESTVSRIRTEHFPLTLESARPSHTSQYLCASSRQGENIQYFGAGTRLSVL.

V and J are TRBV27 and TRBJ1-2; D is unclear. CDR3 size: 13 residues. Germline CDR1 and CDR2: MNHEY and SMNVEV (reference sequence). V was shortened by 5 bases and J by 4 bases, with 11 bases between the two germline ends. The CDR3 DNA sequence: TGTGCCAGCAGTCCGTTATTGGGCTATGGCTACACCTTC. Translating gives CASSPLLGYGYTF.

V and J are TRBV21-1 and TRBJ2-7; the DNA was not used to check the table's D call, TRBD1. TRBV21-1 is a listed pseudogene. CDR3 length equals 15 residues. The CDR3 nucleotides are TGTGCCAGCAGCAGGGTCGACAGGGGGCTCTACGAGCAGTACTTC. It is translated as CASSRVDRGLYEQYF.

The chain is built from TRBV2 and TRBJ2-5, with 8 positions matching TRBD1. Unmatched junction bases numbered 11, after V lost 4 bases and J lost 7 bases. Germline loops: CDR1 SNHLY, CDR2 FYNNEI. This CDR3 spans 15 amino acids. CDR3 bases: TGTGCCAGCAGTGTCGACAGGACCACAGGGGGGACCCAGTACTTC. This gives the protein CASSVDRTTGGTQYF.

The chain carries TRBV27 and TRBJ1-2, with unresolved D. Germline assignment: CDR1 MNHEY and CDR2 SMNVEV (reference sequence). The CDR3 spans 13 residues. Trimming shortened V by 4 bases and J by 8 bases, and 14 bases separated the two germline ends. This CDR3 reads CASSSPLERGYTF. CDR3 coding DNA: TGTGCCAGCAGTTCCCCATTGGAGAGGGGCTACACCTTC.

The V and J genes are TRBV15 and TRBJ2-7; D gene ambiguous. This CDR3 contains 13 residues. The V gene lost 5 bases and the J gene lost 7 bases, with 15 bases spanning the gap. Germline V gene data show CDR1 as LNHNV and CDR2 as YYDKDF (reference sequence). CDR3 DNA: TGTGCCACCAGCGAAAACAAAGGTGGGGAGCAGTACTTC. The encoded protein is CATSENKGGEQYF.

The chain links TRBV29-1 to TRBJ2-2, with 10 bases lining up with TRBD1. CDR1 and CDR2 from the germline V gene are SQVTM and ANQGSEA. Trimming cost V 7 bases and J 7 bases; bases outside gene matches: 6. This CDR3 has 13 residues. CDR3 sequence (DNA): TGCAGCGCAGACAGGGGGCCGGGCGGGGAGCTGTTTTTT. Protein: CSADRGPGGELFF.

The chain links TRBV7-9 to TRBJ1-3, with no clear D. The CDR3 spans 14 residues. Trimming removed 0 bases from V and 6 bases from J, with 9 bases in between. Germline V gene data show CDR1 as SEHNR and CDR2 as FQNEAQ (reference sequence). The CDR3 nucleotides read TGTGCCAGCAGCTTAGCGGGAGGCGAAAACACCATATATTTT. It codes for CASSLAGGENTIYF. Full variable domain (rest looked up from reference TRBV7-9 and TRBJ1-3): DTGVSQNPRHKITKRGQNVTFRCDPISEHNRLYWYRQTLGQGPEFLTYFQNEAQLEKSRLLSDRFSAERPKGSFSTLEIQRTEQGDSAMYLCASSLAGGENTIYFGEGSWLTVV.

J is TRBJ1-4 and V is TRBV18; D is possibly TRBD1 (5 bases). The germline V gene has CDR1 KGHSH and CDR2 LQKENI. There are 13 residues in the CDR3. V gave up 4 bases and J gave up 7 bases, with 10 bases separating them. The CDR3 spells CASSQRRGEKLFF. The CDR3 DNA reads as TGTGCCAGCTCACAACGGAGGGGTGAAAAACTGTTTTTT.

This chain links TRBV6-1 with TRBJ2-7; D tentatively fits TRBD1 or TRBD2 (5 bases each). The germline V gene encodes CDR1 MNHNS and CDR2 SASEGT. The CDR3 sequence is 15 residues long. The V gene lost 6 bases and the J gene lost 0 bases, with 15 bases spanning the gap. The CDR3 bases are TGTGCCAGCAGAGGAGGTACAGGAATCTCCTACGAGCAGTACTTC. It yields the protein CASRGGTGISYEQYF.

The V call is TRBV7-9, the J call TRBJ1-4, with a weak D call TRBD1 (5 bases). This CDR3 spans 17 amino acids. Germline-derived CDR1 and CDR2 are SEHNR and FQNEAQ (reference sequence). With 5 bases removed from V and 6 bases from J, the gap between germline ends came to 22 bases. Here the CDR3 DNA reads TGTGCCAGCAGCCCGGGACCCTTCCCCACCCAGGATGAAAAACTGTTTTTT. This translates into CASSPGPFPTQDEKLFF.

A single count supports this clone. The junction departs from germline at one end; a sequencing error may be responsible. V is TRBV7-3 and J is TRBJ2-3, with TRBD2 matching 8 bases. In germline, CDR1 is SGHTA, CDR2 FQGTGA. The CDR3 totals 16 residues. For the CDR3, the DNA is TGTGCCAGCAGCCCCACGCGAAGCGGGAGCAGAGATACGCAGTATTTT. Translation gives CASSPTRSGSRDTQYF.

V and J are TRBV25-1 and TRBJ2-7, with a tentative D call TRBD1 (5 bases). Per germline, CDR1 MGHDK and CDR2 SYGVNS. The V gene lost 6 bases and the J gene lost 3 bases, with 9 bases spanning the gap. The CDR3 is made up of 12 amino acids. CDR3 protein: CASSRVDYEQYF. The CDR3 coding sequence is TGTGCCAGCAGCAGGGTAGACTACGAGCAGTACTTC.

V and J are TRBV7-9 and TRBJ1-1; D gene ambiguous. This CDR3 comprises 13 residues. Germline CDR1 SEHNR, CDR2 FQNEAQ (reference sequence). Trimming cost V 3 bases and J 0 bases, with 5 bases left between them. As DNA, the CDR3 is TGTGCCAGCAGCTTTAACATGAACACTGAAGCTTTCTTT. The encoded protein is CASSFNMNTEAFF.

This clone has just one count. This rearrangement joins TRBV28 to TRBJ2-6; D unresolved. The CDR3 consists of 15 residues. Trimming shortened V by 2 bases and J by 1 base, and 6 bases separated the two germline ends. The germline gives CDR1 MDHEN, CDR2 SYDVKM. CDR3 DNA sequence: TGTGCCAGCAGTTTAAGGCTTTCTGGGGCCAACGTCCTGACTTTC. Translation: CASSLRLSGANVLTF.

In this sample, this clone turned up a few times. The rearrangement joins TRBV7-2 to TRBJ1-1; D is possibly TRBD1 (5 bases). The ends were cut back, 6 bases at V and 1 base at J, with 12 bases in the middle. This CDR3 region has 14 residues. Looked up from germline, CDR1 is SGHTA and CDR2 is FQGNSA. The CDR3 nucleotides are TGTGCCAGCAGTCCAGGGTCGGCGAACACTGAAGCTTTCTTT. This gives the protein CASSPGSANTEAFF. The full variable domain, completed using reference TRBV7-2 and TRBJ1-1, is GAGVSQSPSNKVTEKGKDVELRCDPISGHTALYWYRQSLGQGLEFLIYFQGNSAPDKSGLPSDRFSAERTGGSVSTLTIQRTQQEDSAVYLCASSPGSANTEAFFGQGTRLTVV.

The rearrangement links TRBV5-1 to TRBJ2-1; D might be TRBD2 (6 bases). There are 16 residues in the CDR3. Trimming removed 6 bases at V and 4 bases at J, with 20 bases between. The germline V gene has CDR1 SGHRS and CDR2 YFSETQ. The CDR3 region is CASTSRASEFYNEQFF. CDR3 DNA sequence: TGCGCCAGCACCTCCCGCGCTAGCGAGTTTTACAATGAGCAGTTCTTC.